This TCR beta chain originates from a study of blood T cell repertoires in COVID-19. Study background: Acute and convalescent COVID-19 specimens originated in the United States, Italy and Spain. Nucleic acid was either cDNA or gDNA, and it came from T cells, B-cell-depleted T cells, or PBMCs.

Per the original methods: Amplified reference gene primers provided the basis for estimating nucleated cell counts. The protocol was immunoSEQ multiplex PCR, while the TCRdb copy is restricted to in-frame clones and leaves out a portion. D and trimming come from the DNA, and the V and J calls and clone size come from that table. The table lists approximately 160,000 clones, over 85% of them singletons. In germline, CDR1 is LNHDA, CDR2 SQIVND (reference sequence). The CDR3 spans 13 residues. Trimming shortened V by 1 base and J by 5 bases, and 5 bases separated the two germline ends. The sequence derives from a woman aged 55-69 years with COVID-19, enrolled during active disease. Sample: peripheral blood. This rearrangement joins TRBV19 to TRBJ2-2, with D possibly being TRBD1 (5 bases). The CDR3: CASSIGTTGELFF. The CDR3 bases are TGTGCCAGTAGTATAGGGACAACCGGGGAGCTGTTTTTT.